This TCR beta chain comes out of a study of blood T cells in healthy people across ages (dated by TCRdb to the mid-2010s). Describing the broader study: Template switching captured roughly one uniquely barcoded TCR beta cDNA molecule per two T cells in model experiments. To track age-related changes in TCR beta repertoire diversity, the study relied on deep sequencing normalized with unique cDNA molecular identifiers. Donors were grouped into four age groups: young (average approximately 16 years), middle-aged (roughly 40), aged (approximately 67) and long-lived (over 80). To avoid experimental bias, donors of different ages were randomly spread across the sequencing lanes. Using the same blood draw, the study looked at two additional independent replicas of 1 million unique cDNA reads for two donors, one aged 18 to 30 and the other aged 80 or older.

The 40 or so donors, aged roughly 6 to 90 years, were systemically healthy Caucasian individuals from Russia. Each donor gave 8 to 10 milliliters of peripheral blood, drawn into EDTA-treated Vacutainer tubes. Ficoll-Paque density-gradient centrifugation was used to isolate PBMCs, with at least 6.5 million per sample. Total RNA was extracted from PBMCs with Trizol reagent, with at least 5 micrograms obtained per sample. The percentages of naive CD45RAhigh/CD27high T cells were determined by flow cytometry on a PBMC aliquot from every donor. The sample holds many counts of this clonotype. The clone's antigen remains unknown. There are no base qualities to consult, and no much larger clone falls within one base. In the germline V gene, CDR1 corresponds to SGHTA and CDR2 to FQGNSA. The CDR3 runs 17 amino acids, cysteine and phenylalanine included. Only the CDR3 part of the read is kept: 51 bases, read in frame from the first base. After removal of 5 bases from V and 0 bases from J, the junction retains 3 bases not matched to a gene.

Libraries were prepared through 5' RACE. Sequenced on an Illumina HiSeq 2500. The second PCR ran for about 6 to 12 cycles and used a J-beta primer mix along with a sample-barcoded 5' primer. Each TCR beta cDNA molecule received a unique molecular identifier from a template-switch 5' adaptor carrying 12 random nucleotides. At least 3 million CDR3-containing paired-end reads were obtained from each sample. First-strand cDNA was synthesized from all RNA with the Mint cDNA synthesis kit, primed by a TRBC-specific oligonucleotide. After uracil-DNA glycosylase treatment, a first 18-cycle PCR used universal primers M1SS and BC2_uni_R on all cDNA. Per the authors' processing: Each sample was normalized by randomly selecting 1 million high-quality reads, each carrying a distinct molecular identifier. Reads with shared molecular identifiers were discarded instead of being binned into consensus sequences. CDR3 identification, clonotype clustering and error correction used MiTCR with a Q25 quality threshold and the strictest error-elimination algorithm. A nonparametric unseen species model with Euler transformation was used to estimate a lower bound on total TCR beta diversity. TCRdb cleaned the public reads at Q25 with fastp, built clones with MiXCR and kept in-frame beta chains. Every entry covers one CDR3 protein and lists the most common genes and DNA from its rows. These V and J calls rely on TCRdb rather than the paper's analysis. This sample is represented by around 1,700,000 distinct CDR3 sequences; roughly 28% of them were singletons. Together, the top ten hold more than 6% of the sample.

What the research found in general, with its limitations: The CMV infection status of donors was not known, potentially confounding age-related changes in expanded clonotypes. The percentage of naive T cells measured by flow cytometry correlated strongly with observed TCR beta diversity. Because profiling used bulk unsorted PBMCs, naive and antigen-experienced compartments could not be compared conclusively. Observed TCR beta diversity per million T cells fell roughly linearly with age, and a significant reduction was already apparent by age roughly 40. The long-lived group showed more naive CD4+ T cells, fewer expanded clones and increased TCR diversity than the aged group, suggesting age selection. Total diversity estimates from one million sequenced T cells were considered lower bounds and underestimates.

The sequenced sample consisted of blood. Recombination linked TRBV7-2 to TRBJ2-6, with 11 bases aligning to TRBD2. This TCR was recovered from a woman in her 30s in good health. CDR3 protein: CASSASGRYSGANVLTF. Here is the DNA: TGTGCCAGCAGCGCTAGCGGGAGGTACTCTGGGGCCAACGTCCTGACTTTC. The full variable domain, completed from the reference TRBV7-2 and TRBJ2-6 proteins outside the CDR3, reads GAGVSQSPSNKVTEKGKDVELRCDPISGHTALYWYRQSLGQGLEFLIYFQGNSAPDKSGLPSDRFSAERTGGSVSTLTIQRTQQEDSAVYLCASSASGRYSGANVLTFGAGSRLTVL.